The clone carrying this T cell receptor beta chain came up a few times. Its antigen is undetermined. Every participating donor contributed about 10 milliliters of peripheral blood through a draw. This entry comes from a study of blood T cells in healthy people across ages. Study-level points and caveats: Expanded clonotype shifts may have been confounded, as the donors had an unknown CMV status.

The authors ran a second PCR of roughly 6 to 12 cycles using a sample-barcoded 5' primer and a J-beta primer mix. Carrying 12 random nucleotides, a template-switch adaptor labeled each individual cDNA molecule. A single record per CDR3 protein comes from TCRdb applying MiXCR to the 5' RACE reads. The table records about 690,000 distinct CDR3 sequences, 40% to 50% of them present only once. The CDR3 contains 16 residues. Germline loops: CDR1 LGHNA, CDR2 YNFKEQ. V shed 1 base and J shed 3 bases, with 15 bases lying between them. The sequence derives from a man aged 80 or over in good health. Sequenced sample: blood. This sequence joins TRBV4-2 and TRBJ1-2, with D possibly being TRBD1 (6 bases). The DNA for the CDR3 is TGTGCCAGCAGCCAAGTTGAACCACAGGGATACTATGGCTACACCTTC. Its protein is CASSQVEPQGYYGYTF.